This TCR beta chain was sequenced in a study of OX40 agonist ivuxolimab in advanced cancers. Study summary: Dose-escalation patients suffered from hepatocellular carcinoma, melanoma, renal cell or head and neck cancer. Mean age approximately 55 years, range roughly 23 to 79; about 81% male. The study, taken as a whole, reports: On average, CD8+ T cells had more expanded clones than CD4+. Clonal expansion from baseline to week 6 occurred in both CD4+ and CD8+ T cells.

Measured with immunoSEQ multiplex PCR; TCRdb has only the in-frame clones, and not every one. The data hold roughly 80,000 clones, with around nine tenths observed a single time. Turning to this clone: What it recognizes is unknown.

Germline V gene sequence: CDR1 MDHEN, CDR2 SYDVKM. CDR3 length: 15 amino acids. V lost 6 bases to trimming and J lost 2 bases, with 16 bases between them. Source: CD4+ or CD8+ T cells sorted from blood, taken in a trial of the OX40 agonist ivuxolimab. This chain connects TRBV28 to TRBJ1-2; D not certain. The receptor comes from an adult with an advanced solid tumor such as melanoma, head and neck, liver or kidney cancer. CDR3 amino acids: CASSPPWAVNYGYTF. The CDR3, as DNA: TGTGCCAGCAGCCCCCCGTGGGCCGTGAACTATGGCTACACCTTC.